These 27 T cell receptor beta chains share one sample of origin, sequenced in a study of shared T cell receptors in the human thymus. Libraries were prepared by immunoSEQ multiplex PCR; TCRdb keeps only in-frame clonotypes and omits some of them. The sample lists hundreds of thousands of clones, roughly 90% occurring once. Separately, the same data were catalogued under a study of human thymus T cells.

The sample consisted of thymocytes. The receptor source for this set is a boy under two years old with a congenital heart defect.

This clone was detected only once. The rearrangement uses TRBV7-2 and TRBJ2-2; 7 nucleotides agree with TRBD2. J gave up 6 bases and V 1 base, and 2 bases lay outside the gene matches. The CDR3 runs 14 residues. Germline CDR1 and CDR2: SGHTA and FQGNSA. CDR3 nucleotides: TGTGCCAGCAGCTTAGAGGGAGGGGCCGGGGAGCTGTTTTTT. This gives the protein CASSLEGGAGELFF.

This chain joins TRBV7-9 and TRBJ1-2, with D tentatively TRBD1 (6 bases). Trimming took off 1 base at V and 6 bases at J, with 18 bases between the two ends. This CDR3 has 16 residues. Germline CDR1 SEHNR, CDR2 FQNEAQ (reference sequence). CDR3 in amino acids: CASSLGLGGGKDGYTF. The CDR3 coding sequence is TGTGCCAGCAGCTTAGGACTGGGAGGGGGGAAGGATGGCTACACCTTC.

The chain joins TRBV2 to TRBJ2-5, with D perhaps TRBD2 (7 bases). This CDR3 spans 19 amino acids. Germline V lookup: CDR1 SNHLY, CDR2 FYNNEI. V lost 6 bases and J lost 4, with 30 bases in between. The CDR3 loop is CASRPLRGASGPEVETQYF. CDR3 DNA: TGTGCCAGCAGACCCCTAAGGGGGGCTAGCGGCCCTGAGGTAGAGACCCAGTACTTC.

Written as DNA, the CDR3 is TGTGCCAGCAGCCCCGGGACATCTCACAATGAGCAGTTCTTC. Encoded protein: CASSPGTSHNEQFF. The chain links TRBV28 to TRBJ2-1; tentatively, D is TRBD1 (6 bases). This CDR3 is 14 amino acids long. The V and J ends lost 6 bases and 5 bases respectively, with 14 bases between them. The germline gives CDR1 MDHEN, CDR2 SYDVKM.

DNA for the CDR3: TGTGCCAGCAGCCGCGTGAGGATCGAGACCACTGAAGCTTTCTTT. Residues: CASSRVRIETTEAFF. The rearrangement joins TRBV5-5 to TRBJ1-1; D ambiguous. The germline gives CDR1 SGHKS, CDR2 YYEKEE (reference sequence). The V end lost 4 bases, the J end lost 4 bases, and 17 bases lay between the germline ends. The CDR3 spans 15 residues.

The rearrangement joins TRBV7-2 to TRBJ2-7, with 10 bases aligning to TRBD2. Germline CDR1 reads SGHTA; CDR2 reads FQGNSA. The trim removed 1 base at V and 2 bases at J, leaving 2 bases unmatched. The CDR3 is 15 residues long. The CDR3 protein is CASSLEREGPYEQYF. The DNA of the CDR3 is TGTGCCAGCAGCTTAGAGCGGGAGGGCCCCTACGAGCAGTACTTC. The variable domain in full, completed from reference TRBV7-2 and TRBJ2-7, reads GAGVSQSPSNKVTEKGKDVELRCDPISGHTALYWYRQSLGQGLEFLIYFQGNSAPDKSGLPSDRFSAERTGGSVSTLTIQRTQQEDSAVYLCASSLEREGPYEQYFGPGTRLTVT.

This chain connects TRBV7-6 to TRBJ2-7, with TRBD1 matching over 7 bases. The ends lost 5 bases at V and 2 bases at J; junction bases unmatched: 6. Germline assignment: CDR1 SGHVS and CDR2 FNYEAQ. The CDR3 totals 14 residues. The CDR3 nucleotides are TGTGCCAGCAGCCCTGGGACAGAACCCTACGAGCAGTACTTC. It translates to CASSPGTEPYEQYF.

In its sample, this clone was seen once. CDR3 DNA: TGTGCCAGCAGCTCCTCCCCGGTAGCCAAAAACATTCAGTACTTC. It specifies CASSSSPVAKNIQYF. The chain couples TRBV5-4 to TRBJ2-4; D is unresolved. This CDR3 has 15 residues. V lost 3 bases and J 0 bases, leaving 10 bases between the germline ends. Germline V gives CDR1 SGHNT, CDR2 YYREEE (reference sequence). Filled out from reference TRBV5-4 and TRBJ2-4, the complete variable domain reads ETGVTQSPTHLIKTRGQQVTLRCSSQSGHNTVSWYQQALGQGPQFIFQYYREEENGRGNFPPRFSGLQFPNYSSELNVNALELDDSALYLCASSSSPVAKNIQYFGAGTRLSVL.

The rearrangement uses TRBV4-1 and TRBJ2-2, with no clear D. Trimming removed 4 bases from V and 1 base from J, with 10 bases in between. Germline CDR1 reads MGHRA; CDR2 reads YSYEKL. This CDR3 has 15 amino acids. In nucleotides, the CDR3 is TGCGCCAGCAGCCCGTGCGATCGGAACACCGGGGAGCTGTTTTTT. Residues: CASSPCDRNTGELFF.

Here the CDR3 DNA reads TGTGCCAGCAGTGGGATCCGGGACAGGGAATTTTACGAGCAGTACTTC. This encodes CASSGIRDREFYEQYF. The chain has TRBV6-1 and TRBJ2-7, with TRBD1 matching over 9 bases. The germline V gene encodes CDR1 MNHNS and CDR2 SASEGT. This CDR3 region has 16 residues. V lost 4 bases, J lost 4 bases, and 11 bases stayed unmatched.

The rearrangement uses TRBV4-1 and TRBJ2-1; the D gene is possibly TRBD2 (5 bases). Germline V CDR1 and CDR2: MGHRA, YSYEKL. V was trimmed by 2 bases and J by 8 bases, leaving 16 bases between them. The CDR3 consists of 15 residues. The CDR3 region has the DNA TGCGCCAGCAGCCAAAGTGGGAGTTTTTTCGATGAGCAGTTCTTC. It translates to CASSQSGSFFDEQFF.

The rearrangement links TRBV13 to TRBJ1-1; 9 positions match TRBD1. This CDR3 is built from 15 residues. Germline assignment: CDR1 PRHDT and CDR2 FYEKMQ (reference sequence). J was trimmed by 3 bases and V by 3 bases; bases with no gene match: 5. The CDR3 here is CASSFTGGLDTEAFF. As DNA, the CDR3 is TGTGCCAGCAGCTTCACAGGGGGCCTAGACACTGAAGCTTTCTTT.

V gene TRBV4-1 combines with J gene TRBJ2-7; D remains ambiguous. This CDR3 region has 15 residues. V shed 0 bases and J shed 0 bases, with 9 bases lying between them. Germline values: CDR1 MGHRA, CDR2 YSYEKL. This CDR3 is CASSQDGQFSYEQYF. CDR3 nucleotides: TGCGCCAGCAGCCAAGATGGGCAGTTCTCCTACGAGCAGTACTTC.

DNA of the CDR3: TGTGCCAGCAGCTTAGAGGTCAGCGGACCCTACGAGCAGTACTTC. Its protein is CASSLEVSGPYEQYF. The chain is built from TRBV11-3 and TRBJ2-7, with a possible D match to TRBD2 (5 bases). The CDR3 consists of 15 residues. The germline CDR1 and CDR2 sequences are SGHNT and YENEEA. V lost 0 bases to trimming and J lost 2 bases, with 11 bases between them.

This chain uses TRBV5-4 with TRBJ2-1; 11 bases map to TRBD2. The CDR3 is made up of 15 amino acids. Germline V CDR1 and CDR2: SGHNT, YYREEE (reference sequence). Trimming removed 0 bases from V and 6 bases from J; junction bases left unmatched: 2. In nucleotides, the CDR3 is TGTGCCAGCAGCTTGGGGCTAGCGGGGGGCAATGAGCAGTTCTTC. This codes for CASSLGLAGGNEQFF.

This chain connects TRBV5-8 to TRBJ2-3; 10 bases fit TRBD2. Trimming removed 2 bases from V and 2 bases from J; junction bases left unmatched: 2. CDR3 size: 15 residues. Germline V CDR1 and CDR2: SGHTS, YDEGEE. In nucleotides, the CDR3 is TGTGCCAGCAGCTTACTAGCGGGATTCACAGATACGCAGTATTTT. It specifies CASSLLAGFTDTQYF.

The genes are TRBV27 and TRBJ2-1, with 11 bases fitting TRBD2. V trimming: 4 bases; J trimming: 6 bases; junction bases outside the gene matches: 8. Germline values: CDR1 MNHEY, CDR2 SMNVEV (reference sequence). The CDR3 extends over 16 amino acids. DNA for the CDR3: TGTGCCAGCAGTTCCCCGGGACTAGCGGACTCCAATGAGCAGTTCTTC. It translates to CASSSPGLADSNEQFF.

The V and J genes are TRBV11-1 and TRBJ2-7; 8 bases match TRBD1. The germline CDR1 and CDR2 sequences are SGHAT and FQDESV (reference sequence). This CDR3 region has 16 residues. The trim removed 2 bases at V and 2 bases at J, leaving 8 bases unmatched. CDR3 protein: CASSLSSGGLTYEQYF. The CDR3 DNA follows: TGTGCCAGCAGCTTATCGTCAGGGGGCCTCACCTACGAGCAGTACTTC.

This clone has a handful of counts. The chain combines TRBV20-1 with TRBJ2-1; D call uncertain. Germline CDR1 is DFQATT and CDR2 is SNEGSKA (reference sequence). Trimming took off 3 bases at V and 9 bases at J, with 3 bases between the two ends. The CDR3 has 9 amino acids. This chain's CDR3 is CSASLEQFF. As DNA, the CDR3 is TGCAGTGCTAGTCTTGAGCAGTTCTTC.

The chain joins TRBV11-2 to TRBJ2-7, with 12 bases that match TRBD2. The CDR3 is made up of 16 amino acids. Germline-derived CDR1 and CDR2 are SGHAT and FQNNGV. With V trimmed by 2 bases and J by 4 bases, 6 bases remained unmatched. CDR3 protein: CASSLKTGTSGYEQYF. The CDR3 DNA follows: TGTGCCAGCAGCTTAAAGACCGGGACTAGCGGGTACGAGCAGTACTTC.

The chain has TRBV5-4 and TRBJ2-7; 11 positions agree with TRBD2. J lost 4 bases, V lost 4 bases, and 7 bases had no gene match. The CDR3 is made up of 15 amino acids. The V gene's germline CDR1 is SGHNT and CDR2 YYREEE (reference sequence). The CDR3 DNA follows: TGTGCCAGCAGCGGGGCTACTAGCGGGAGTTACGAGCAGTACTTC. It specifies CASSGATSGSYEQYF.

The gene calls are TRBV7-2 and TRBJ2-2, with 7 bases lining up with TRBD1. The CDR3 runs 17 residues. CDR1 is SGHTA, CDR2 FQGNSA, per germline. J was trimmed by 4 bases and V by 1 base; bases with no gene match: 9. CDR3 loop: CASSLEGQARCTGELFF. As DNA, the CDR3 is TGTGCCAGCAGCTTAGAAGGACAGGCGAGGTGCACCGGGGAGCTGTTTTTT.

The V call is TRBV9, the J call TRBJ1-2; 7 bases map to TRBD1. Germline V lookup: CDR1 SGDLS, CDR2 YYNGEE. Trimming at V came to 4 bases and at J to 0 bases, leaving 9 bases not matched to a gene. The CDR3 runs 16 residues. For the CDR3, the DNA is TGTGCCAGCAGCCACCAAGACAGGGCCGCTAACTATGGCTACACCTTC. Translating gives CASSHQDRAANYGYTF.

This chain connects TRBV28 to TRBJ2-7; tentatively, D is TRBD1 (6 bases). The CDR3 runs to 14 residues. From germline, CDR1 is MDHEN and CDR2 SYDVKM. The V end lost 2 bases, the J end lost 5 bases, and 13 bases lay between the germline ends. Here the CDR3 DNA reads TGTGCCAGCAGTTTAGGGCAGGGGTTCCACGAGCAGTACTTC. Translating gives CASSLGQGFHEQYF. Together with reference TRBV28 and TRBJ2-7, the CDR3 gives the full variable domain: DVKVTQSSRYLVKRTGEKVFLECVQDMDHENMFWYRQDPGLGLRLIYFSYDVKMKEKGDIPEGYSVSREKKERFSLILESASTNQTSMYLCASSLGQGFHEQYFGPGTRLTVT.

The chain has TRBV7-9 and TRBJ1-1; D remains ambiguous. CDR1 is SEHNR and CDR2 is FQNEAQ in the germline V gene (reference sequence). V lost 2 bases to trimming and J lost 5 bases, with 12 bases between them. This CDR3 has 14 amino acids. CDR3 residues: CASSLTQMTTEAFF. In DNA form, the CDR3 reads TGTGCCAGCAGCTTAACTCAGATGACTACTGAAGCTTTCTTT.

This clone was seen only once. DNA of the CDR3: TGTGCCAGCAGACGAGTACCGGGACTACTCAACACCGGGGAGCTGTTTTTT. Its protein is CASRRVPGLLNTGELFF. This chain links TRBV28 with TRBJ2-2; 7 bases map to TRBD2. The germline V gene has CDR1 MDHEN and CDR2 SYDVKM. The V and J ends lost 6 bases and 2 bases, in that order; junction bases with no gene match: 12. This CDR3 spans 17 amino acids.

The V and J genes are TRBV28 and TRBJ2-3; 9 nucleotides align to TRBD1. The CDR3 is 19 residues long. V lost 6 bases and J lost 7; bases outside the gene matches: 23. Germline CDR1 is MDHEN and CDR2 is SYDVKM. The CDR3 spells CASSHPPPGPGTGPHTQYF. CDR3 DNA: TGTGCCAGCAGCCACCCCCCTCCTGGCCCGGGGACAGGGCCCCATACGCAGTATTTT.